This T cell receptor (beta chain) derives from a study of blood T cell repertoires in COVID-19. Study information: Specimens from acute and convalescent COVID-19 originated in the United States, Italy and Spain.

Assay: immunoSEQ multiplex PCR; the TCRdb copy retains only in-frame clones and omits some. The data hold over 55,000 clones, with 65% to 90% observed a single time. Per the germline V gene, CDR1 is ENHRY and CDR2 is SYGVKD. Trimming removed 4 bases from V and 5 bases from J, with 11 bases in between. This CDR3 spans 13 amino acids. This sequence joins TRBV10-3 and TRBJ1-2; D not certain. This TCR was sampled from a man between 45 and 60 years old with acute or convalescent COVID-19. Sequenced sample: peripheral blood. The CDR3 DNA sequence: TGTGCCATCAGTGGGGATCGAGGGTATGGCTACACCTTC. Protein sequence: CAISGDRGYGYTF.